This is a list of T cell receptor beta chains from one sample in a study of shared clonotypes between healthy human individuals. Method: immunoSEQ multiplex PCR; TCRdb's copy keeps in-frame clones and lacks some. The table includes around 1.5 million clones, 95% to 99% detected once. Input material: naive CD4+ T cells sorted from blood. These receptors originate from a man aged 30 to 39 in good health. The CDR3 runs from the conserved cysteine through the conserved F or W. D genes are given only for firm matches. Some rows mark clone size as missing; the rest say once, few, many or name a class of expanded clone.

>once|TRBV2|NA|TRBJ2-7
TGTGCCAGCAGTGAAACCAGGGCGAGCTCCTACGAGCAGTACTTC
CASSETRASSYEQYF
>NA|TRBV9|TRBD1|TRBJ2-7
TGTGCCAGCAGCGTCGGGACAGGGGCACCTTACGAGCAGTACTTC
CASSVGTGAPYEQYF
>NA|TRBV29-1|NA|TRBJ2-5
TGCAGCGTGGCTCAGGGTGACGAGACCCAGTACTTC
CSVAQGDETQYF
>NA|TRBV6-1|NA|TRBJ1-1
TGTGCCAGCAGTGGGCAGCCTAACACTGAAGCTTTCTTT
CASSGQPNTEAFF
>NA|TRBV11-2|TRBD2|TRBJ2-1
TGTGCCAGCAGCTTAGATCGGGGAGCGGGAGGGGGCTACAATGAGCAGTTCTTC
CASSLDRGAGGGYNEQFF
>NA|TRBV11-2|TRBD2|TRBJ2-7
TGTGCCAGCAGCCTCGCCAGACTAGCCAGATACGAGCAGTACTTC
CASSLARLARYEQYF
>NA|TRBV6-1|TRBD2|TRBJ2-3
TGTGCCAGCAGTTTAAGCGGGAGATTCACAGATACGCAGTATTTT
CASSLSGRFTDTQYF
>NA|TRBV9|NA|TRBJ1-4
TGTGCCAGCAGCATGGGGGCGGCTGAAAAACTGTTTTTT
CASSMGAAEKLFF
>NA|TRBV10-3|NA|TRBJ1-2
TGTGCCACAATGGACAGTTCTAACTATGGCTACACCTTC
CATMDSSNYGYTF
>NA|TRBV4-1|TRBD2|TRBJ2-3
TGCGCCAGCAGCCAATCCGGACTAGTCAATCAGTATTTT
CASSQSGLVNQYF
>NA|TRBV5-1|TRBD2|TRBJ2-3
TGCGCCAGCAGACCTAGCGGGACTAGCACAGATACGCAGTATTTT
CASRPSGTSTDTQYF
>NA|TRBV28|NA|TRBJ1-5
TGTGCCAGCAGTTTTGTTGGGGGAAGTCAGGCGAATCAGCCCCAGCATTTT
CASSFVGGSQANQPQHF
>NA|TRBV9|TRBD2|TRBJ2-1
TGTGCCAGCAGCTCCGGGACTAGCGGGCTTTGGGCGCAGTTCTTC
CASSSGTSGLWAQFF
>once|TRBV2|NA|TRBJ2-7
TGTGCCAGTACCTTCTCCCACGAGCAGTACTTC
CASTFSHEQYF
>NA|TRBV4-3|NA|TRBJ1-2
TGCGCCAGCAGCCAAGGGGACCCGCGTAACTATGGCTACACCTTC
CASSQGDPRNYGYTF
>NA|TRBV29-1|TRBD2|TRBJ2-7
TGCAGCGTTCCCGTGACTAGCGGGAGCCATTCAAGGCAGTACTTC
CSVPVTSGSHSRQYF
>NA|TRBV2|TRBD2|TRBJ2-7
TGTGCCAGCAGTGAAGCGCGTTTAGCGGGAGATTACGAGCAGTACTTC
CASSEARLAGDYEQYF
>NA|TRBV7-9|TRBD2|TRBJ2-1
TGTGCCAGCAGCCCGGGACTAGCGGGAGTAAATGAGCAGTTCTTC
CASSPGLAGVNEQFF
>NA|TRBV10-3|NA|TRBJ2-3
TGTGCCATCCTGCTAGACGGCACAGATACGCAGTATTTT
CAILLDGTDTQYF
>NA|TRBV30|NA|TRBJ1-1
TGTGCCTGGAGCCAGTTGGTCGCTGAAGCTTTCTTT
CAWSQLVAEAFF
>NA|TRBV6-5|TRBD1|TRBJ1-1
TGTGCCAGCAGCTCACAGGGGGGTGAAGCTTTCTTT
CASSSQGGEAFF
>NA|TRBV20-1|NA|TRBJ1-1
TGCAGTACGAGGTGGGACACTGAAGCTTTCTTT
CSTRWDTEAFF
>NA|TRBV12-5|TRBD2|TRBJ2-2
TGTGCTAGTGGCCCCGGACTAGCGGGACCAAACACCGGGGAGCTGTTTTTT
CASGPGLAGPNTGELFF
>NA|TRBV4-1|NA|TRBJ2-3
TGCGCCAGCAGCCCCCTGGGGGAAGGCGCAGATACGCAGTATTTT
CASSPLGEGADTQYF
>NA|TRBV10-3|TRBD1|TRBJ2-7
TGTGCCATCAGTCTGGCAGGGGGTGACAACGAGCAGTACTTC
CAISLAGGDNEQYF
>once|TRBV5-5|NA|TRBJ2-7
TGTGCCAGCAGCTTGGCCGTCGCCTACGAGCAGTACTTC
CASSLAVAYEQYF
>NA|TRBV2|NA|TRBJ1-2
TGTGCCAGCAGTGAATTACGTATCTCTGGCTATGGCTACACCTTC
CASSELRISGYGYTF
>NA|TRBV27|TRBD2|TRBJ2-7
TGTGCCAGCAGTCCCTTAACTCGGGCTAGCGGGGCTGTTCTTGTCTACGAGCAGTACTTC
CASSPLTRASGAVLVYEQYF
>NA|TRBV5-1|NA|TRBJ2-3
TGCGCCAGCAGCTTGGAGGCGGAAACAGATACGCAGTATTTT
CASSLEAETDTQYF
>NA|TRBV4-1|NA|TRBJ2-7
TGCGCCAGCAGCCAAGGAGCCCTAGCGACCCAAAACAACTACGAGCAGTACTTC
CASSQGALATQNNYEQYF
>NA|TRBV2|TRBD2|TRBJ2-2
TGTGCCAGCAGTGAAACTAGCGGGACGGGCGGGGAGCTGTTTTTT
CASSETSGTGGELFF
>NA|TRBV7-2|NA|TRBJ2-7
TGTGCCAGCAGCTTGACGAGTTTAGGCTACGAGCAGTACTTC
CASSLTSLGYEQYF
>NA|TRBV18|TRBD2|TRBJ2-1
TGTGCCAGCTCACCGTTCAAAACTAGCGGGCCCTACAATGAGCAGTTCTTC
CASSPFKTSGPYNEQFF
>NA|TRBV25-1|TRBD2|TRBJ2-1
TGTGCCAGCAGTGATAATAGCGGGTGGGACTATTACAATGAGCAGTTCTTC
CASSDNSGWDYYNEQFF
>NA|TRBV5-1|TRBD2|TRBJ2-7
TGCGCCAGCAGCTTGGATCTAGCGGCGACCTACGAGCAGTACTTC
CASSLDLAATYEQYF
>NA|TRBV18|TRBD1|TRBJ2-5
TGTGCCAGCTCACCACGGGTGACAGGGGAGGAGACCCAGTACTTC
CASSPRVTGEETQYF
>NA|TRBV10-3|TRBD2|TRBJ2-3
TGTGCCATCAGTCCCCGGACTAGCGCAGTCGATACGCAGTATTTT
CAISPRTSAVDTQYF
>once|TRBV27|TRBD2|TRBJ2-5
TGTGCCAGCAGCCGACTAGCGGGAGGGCCAGGTAGAGAGACCCAGTACTTC
CASSRLAGGPGRETQYF
>NA|TRBV2|NA|TRBJ2-3
TGTGCCAGCAGCGACCCCGCCCAGCGGAGAAACACAGATACGCAGTATTTT
CASSDPAQRRNTDTQYF
>NA|TRBV5-4|NA|TRBJ2-1
TGTGCCAGCAGCTTCCAATACAATGAGCAGTTCTTC
CASSFQYNEQFF
>NA|TRBV5-6|NA|TRBJ2-1
TGTGCCAGCAGCTGGACGATAAATGAGCAGTTCTTC
CASSWTINEQFF
>NA|TRBV27|NA|TRBJ2-2
TGTGCCAGCAGTCCGGGACTCACCGGGGAGCTGTTTTTT
CASSPGLTGELFF
>NA|TRBV29-1|NA|TRBJ2-1
TGCAGCGTTGAAGATCTTCAGGCTAGCTCGTACAATGAGCAGTTCTTC
CSVEDLQASSYNEQFF
>NA|TRBV18|NA|TRBJ1-5
TGTGCCAGCTCACCACTTCAGGGAGAGGATCAGCCCCAGCATTTT
CASSPLQGEDQPQHF
>once|TRBV5-6|TRBD1|TRBJ2-7
TGTGCCAGCAGCTTGCGGGGTCTGACAGGGGCCTACGAGCAGTACTTC
CASSLRGLTGAYEQYF
>NA|TRBV4-3|TRBD1|TRBJ1-2
TGCGCCAGCAGCTATACAGGGGCGAACTATGGCTACACCTTC
CASSYTGANYGYTF
>NA|TRBV29-1|NA|TRBJ2-5
TGCAGCGTTGAAAGAAAAGAGACCCAGTACTTC
CSVERKETQYF
>once|TRBV4-1|NA|TRBJ1-1
TGCGCCAGCAGCCGACACCGGGACGTCAGTACTGAAGCTTTCTTT
CASSRHRDVSTEAFF
>NA|TRBV7-2|TRBD2|TRBJ2-5
TGTGCCAGCAGCTTTACGTCGACTAGCGGGAGTGTACAGACCCAGTACTTC
CASSFTSTSGSVQTQYF
>NA|TRBV4-3|NA|TRBJ2-3
TGCGCCAGCAGCCCCTCGCCGGGGGGCAGCACAGATACGCAGTATTTT
CASSPSPGGSTDTQYF
>NA|TRBV5-4|TRBD2|TRBJ2-6
TGTGCCAGCAGCTTCATGGGGGGGATGGCTGGGGCCAACGTCCTGACTTTC
CASSFMGGMAGANVLTF
>NA|TRBV6-5|TRBD1|TRBJ1-4
TGTGCCAGCAGTTACGGGGGGACAGGTCGAGAAAAACTGTTTTTT
CASSYGGTGREKLFF